These T cell receptor beta chains were read from a single sample in a study of immune aging and cytomegalovirus after organ transplant. These TCRs' antigens remain unknown. TCRdb processed the single-cell sequencing reads anew with MiXCR; each CDR3 protein has one entry. The sample lists about 21,000 distinct CDR3 sequences, just over 35% occurring once. The sequencing used CMV peptide-activated CD4+ and CD8+ T cells sorted from blood, collected at five time points, pooled. Receptors originate from a female donor who had a heart transplant and CMV viremia. Both conserved end residues are part of each CDR3. The D gene is left open where the match is weak. Size values are once, few and many counts, or a class for expanded clones, and some rows have none.

d_call	v_call	j_call	clone_size	cdr3_aa	cdr3_nt
TRBD2	TRBV20-1	TRBJ2-1	NA	CSAHPLAGGLGEQFF	TGCAGTGCTCACCCCCTAGCGGGGGGGCTGGGTGAGCAGTTCTTC
TRBD1	TRBV9	TRBJ2-3	NA	CASSPRMTGESDTQYF	TGTGCCAGCAGCCCCCGCATGACAGGGGAGTCAGATACGCAGTATTTT
TRBD2	TRBV9	TRBJ2-3	medium-sized	CASSVSGNTDTQYF	TGTGCCAGCAGCGTCAGCGGGAACACAGATACGCAGTATTTT
NA	TRBV4-1	TRBJ2-7	NA	CASSQERQYEQYF	TGCGCCAGCAGCCAAGAACGGCAGTACGAGCAGTACTTC
NA	TRBV7-9	TRBJ1-2	NA	CASSPVAWGGYTF	TGTGCCAGCAGCCCAGTCGCATGGGGTGGCTACACCTTC
TRBD2	TRBV7-2	TRBJ2-3	NA	CASSFGTSGADTRYF	TGCGCCAGCAGCTTCGGGACTAGCGGCGCAGATACGCGGTATTTT
NA	TRBV18	TRBJ1-2	NA	CACSPVRQVKGYGYTF	TGTGCCTGCTCACCGGTCCGGCAGGTGAAAGGCTATGGCTACACCTTC
NA	TRBV6-1	TRBJ2-7	NA	CASSPRDSTYEQYF	TGTGCCAGCAGTCCTCGGGACTCTACCTACGAGCAGTACTTC
NA	TRBV5-1	TRBJ1-1	NA	CASSPGQPRNTEASF	TGCGCCAGCAGCCCCGGACAGCCTAGGAACACTGAAGCTTCCTTT
TRBD2	TRBV3-1	TRBJ2-7	NA	CASSRDWGTRFYERYF	TGTGCCAGCAGCCGAGATTGGGGGACTAGATTCTACGAGCGATACTTC
NA	TRBV5-1	TRBJ2-7	many	CASTPGGGLYGQYF	TGCGCCAGCACCCCCGGTGGGGGTCTCTACGGGCAGTACTTC
NA	TRBV19	TRBJ2-5	NA	CASSGAAGETQYF	TGTGCCAGTAGTGGGGCAGCAGGGGAGACCCAGTACTTC
NA	TRBV20-1	TRBJ1-6	few	CSARRPNDNSPLHF	TGCAGTGCTAGAAGGCCGAACGATAATTCACCCCTCCACTTT
NA	TRBV2	TRBJ1-3	NA	CASSSGAGNTIYF	TGTGCCAGCAGTTCTGGCGCAGGAAACACCATATATTTT
NA	TRBV5-1	TRBJ2-7	NA	CASSGKTEPYEQYF	TGCGCCAGCAGCGGGAAGACAGAACCCTACGAGCAGTACTTC
NA	TRBV7-9	TRBJ2-1	once	CASILNTGPGDNGQFF	TGTGCCAGCATCCTTAACACGGGGCCGGGGGACAATGGGCAGTTCTTC
NA	TRBV29-1	TRBJ2-7	few	CSAMGSSGAFYEQYF	TGCAGCGCCATGGGTTCGTCGGGAGCCTTCTACGAGCAGTACTTC
TRBD2	TRBV5-1	TRBJ2-5	NA	CASSRGDGETQYF	TGCGCCAGCAGCCGGGGGGACGGGGAGACCCAGTACTTC
NA	TRBV2	TRBJ2-3	NA	CASSDITQYF	TGTGCCAGCAGTGACATTACGCAGTATTTT
NA	TRBV20-1	TRBJ2-1	medium-sized	CSARDILAEASYNEQFF	TGCAGTGCTAGAGATATCCTAGCTGAGGCCTCCTACAATGAGCAGTTCTTC
TRBD1	TRBV5-1	TRBJ1-1	NA	CASSSVQGMNTEAFF	TGCGCCAGCAGCTCCGTACAGGGGATGAACACTGAAGCTTTCTTT